The sequence of this T cell receptor beta chain was determined in a study of blood T cell repertoires in COVID-19. Study-wide background: Nucleic acid was either cDNA or gDNA, and it came from T cells, B-cell-depleted T cells, or PBMCs.

CDR3 length: 19 residues. With 3 bases clipped from V and 6 bases from J, the junction kept 18 bases outside the gene matches. The germline V gene has CDR1 SGHDT and CDR2 YYEEEE. In the authors' workflow: By means of reference gene primer amplification, nucleated cell counts were estimated. The protocol was immunoSEQ multiplex PCR, while the TCRdb copy is restricted to in-frame clones and leaves out a portion. The V and J calls and clone size come from that table; D and trimming were worked out from the DNA. This sample carries approximately 61,000 clones, around four fifths of them seen once, and the ten largest clones take around 6%.

J is TRBJ1-6 and V is TRBV5-6; 7 nucleotides match TRBD1. This clonotype originated in a woman in her 70s with acute or convalescent COVID-19. The sequencing input was peripheral blood. This CDR3 is CASSSVQGRGQQPNSPLHF. CDR3 DNA sequence: TGTGCCAGCAGCTCGGTACAGGGGAGAGGACAACAACCTAATTCACCCCTCCACTTT.